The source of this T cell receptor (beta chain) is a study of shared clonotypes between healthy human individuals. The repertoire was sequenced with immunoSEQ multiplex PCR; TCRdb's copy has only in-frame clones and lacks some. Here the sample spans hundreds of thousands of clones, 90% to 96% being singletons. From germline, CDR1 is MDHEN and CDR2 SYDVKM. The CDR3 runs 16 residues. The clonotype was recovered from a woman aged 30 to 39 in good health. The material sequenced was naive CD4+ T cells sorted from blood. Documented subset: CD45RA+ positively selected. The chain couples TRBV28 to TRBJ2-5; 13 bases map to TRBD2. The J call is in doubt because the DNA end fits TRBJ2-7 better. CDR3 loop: CASRLRGLAGNYEQYF. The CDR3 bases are TGTGCCAGCAGACTAAGGGGACTAGCGGGAAATTACGAGCAGTACTTC.